A single sample gave rise to the 7 T cell receptor beta chains below, sequenced in a study of regulatory T cells in long-lasting Graves disease. Time point of the sample: persistent/refractory GD, antithyroid drugs over 5 years with positive TRAb. Extracted PBMC RNA gave rise to the TCR library. According to the study, TCR beta libraries were built with iRepertoire HTBI primers and CDR3-region Arm-PCR. TCRdb reprocessed the multiplex PCR reads with MiXCR, giving one entry per CDR3 protein. The repertoire holds a few hundred thousand distinct CDR3 sequences, with approximately 20% as singletons. Material: peripheral blood mononuclear cells (PBMCs), obtained when the disease was refractory, from a patient treated with antithyroid drugs. All receptors derive from a female donor with Graves disease.

This clonotype was counted ten times or more. This rearrangement joins TRBV3-1 to TRBJ1-4; a weak D match, TRBD1 (5 bases). CDR3 length equals 15 residues. Looked up from germline, CDR1 is LGHDT and CDR2 is YNNKEL (reference sequence). V was clipped by 3 bases and J by 2 bases, with 10 bases between them. The CDR3 DNA is TGTGCCAGCAGCCACCAGGGTTTGACTAATGAAAAACTGTTTTTT. Protein product: CASSHQGLTNEKLFF.

A few counts support this clonotype. The chain employs TRBV19 and TRBJ1-5; 7 bases map to TRBD1. In germline, CDR1 is LNHDA, CDR2 SQIVND (reference sequence). The trim removed 2 bases at V and 4 bases at J, leaving 11 bases unmatched. The CDR3 loop spans 17 amino acids. CDR3 in DNA: TGTGCCAGTAGTATACGAGCAGGGGGTCCTTTAAATCAGCCCCAGCATTTT. Its translation is CASSIRAGGPLNQPQHF. The variable domain in full, completed from reference TRBV19 and TRBJ1-5, reads DGGITQSPKYLFRKEGQNVTLSCEQNLNHDAMYWYRQDPGQGLRLIYYSQIVNDFQKGDIAEGYSVSREKKESFPLTVTSAQKNPTAFYLCASSIRAGGPLNQPQHFGDGTRLSIL.

This clonotype was found a few times. V gene TRBV4-1 combines with J gene TRBJ2-1; TRBD1 is a possible D gene (5 bases). This CDR3 spans 13 amino acids. Trimming removed 8 bases from V and 1 base from J, with 9 bases in between. The germline V gene encodes CDR1 MGHRA and CDR2 YSYEKL. CDR3 region: CASSDTSYNEQFF. CDR3 bases: TGCGCCAGCTCGGACACTTCCTACAATGAGCAGTTCTTC.

The chain recombines TRBV7-9 with TRBJ2-2, with D tentatively TRBD2 (5 bases). Per the germline V gene, CDR1 is SEHNR and CDR2 is FQNEAQ (reference sequence). With 7 bases removed from V and 4 bases from J, the gap between germline ends came to 10 bases. CDR3 length equals 13 residues. The CDR3 sequence: CASTRGITGELFF. In DNA, the CDR3 is TGTGCCAGCACCCGAGGGATCACCGGGGAGCTGTTTTTT.

The rearrangement uses TRBV12-3 or TRBV12-4 and TRBJ1-4; the D gene is possibly TRBD1 (6 bases). This CDR3 region has 16 residues. With 3 bases removed from V and 6 bases from J, the gap between germline ends came to 17 bases. CDR3 in amino acids: CASSFGQTGLDEKLFF. CDR3 DNA sequence: TGTGCCAGCAGTTTTGGACAGACGGGACTAGATGAAAAACTGTTTTTT.

This clonotype came up many times. V usage is TRBV7-6 and J usage is TRBJ1-2, with D perhaps TRBD1 (6 bases). V was cut by 4 bases and J by 8 bases, with 14 bases left in between. Germline CDR1 and CDR2: SGHVS and FNYEAQ. The CDR3 totals 13 residues. Written as DNA, the CDR3 is TGTGCCAGCAGCTCCGTCGGGGGCGCGGGCTACACCTTC. It encodes CASSSVGGAGYTF.

This clonotype is a singleton in its sample. The J gene is TRBJ2-7, the V gene TRBV9; possible D gene TRBD1, 6 bases. The germline V and J ends were trimmed by 4 bases and 1 base, with 12 bases remaining between them. The CDR3 loop spans 14 amino acids. Germline V CDR1 and CDR2: SGDLS, YYNGEE. CDR3 loop: CASSPQDRSYEQYF. The CDR3 DNA follows: TGTGCCAGCAGCCCCCAGGACAGATCCTACGAGCAGTACTTC.